These T cell receptor beta chains were read from a single sample in a study of T cell responses to AZD1222 COVID-19 vaccine. Profiling relied on immunoSEQ multiplex PCR, and the TCRdb table lists in-frame clones only, not all of them. Here the sample spans roughly 150,000 clones, about 88% being singletons. The starting material was peripheral blood, obtained after recovery from COVID-19. The receptors were sampled from an adult who had recovered from COVID-19. CDR3s include the opening cysteine and the closing phenylalanine or tryptophan. A D gene is named only where the DNA matches it firmly. Not all rows give a size; the values are once, few, many and, for expanded clones, a class.

V	size	length	J	D	CDR3	DNA
TRBV6-2/TRBV6-3	-	20	TRBJ1-1	TRBD1	CASSSLGRDRGAGRWTEAFF	TGTGCCAGCAGTTCATTAGGACGGGACAGGGGGGCAGGGAGGTGGACTGAAGCTTTCTTT
TRBV12-3/TRBV12-4	-	13	TRBJ2-7	-	CASSFGSRGEQYF	TGTGCCAGCAGTTTCGGGTCCAGGGGCGAGCAGTACTTC
TRBV5-1	-	17	TRBJ2-5	-	CASSPGLGGGAARAQYF	TGCGCCAGCAGCCCGGGTCTTGGTGGGGGGGCCGCCCGGGCCCAGTACTTC
TRBV19	-	15	TRBJ1-4	-	CASSIAHATNEKLFF	TGTGCCAGTAGTATAGCTCATGCAACTAATGAAAAACTGTTTTTT
TRBV20-1	-	11	TRBJ2-7	-	CSARATVEQYF	TGCAGTGCTAGGGCGACAGTCGAGCAGTACTTC
TRBV6-5	-	14	TRBJ2-7	-	CASSSVHRGYEQYF	TGTGCCAGCAGTTCTGTCCACAGAGGCTACGAGCAGTACTTC
TRBV5-1	-	15	TRBJ2-3	-	CASSLVAASTDTQYF	TGCGCCAGCAGCTTGGTGGCGGCATCCACAGATACGCAGTATTTT
TRBV24-1	-	13	TRBJ2-1	-	CATSDLRTGKQFF	TGTGCCACCAGTGATCTCCGGACGGGAAAGCAGTTCTTC
TRBV28	-	15	TRBJ2-1	TRBD1	CASSAGQGPRDEQFF	TGTGCCAGCAGTGCTGGACAGGGGCCCAGGGATGAGCAGTTCTTC
TRBV5-4	-	15	TRBJ2-2	TRBD1	CASSLVQGVTGELFF	TGTGCCAGCAGCTTGGTGCAGGGGGTCACCGGGGAGCTGTTTTTT
TRBV9	once	15	TRBJ2-7	TRBD2	CASSLTTSGLYEQYF	TGTGCCAGCAGCTTAACAACTAGCGGGCTTTACGAGCAGTACTTC
TRBV19	-	14	TRBJ1-3	-	CASQGTFSGNTIYF	TGTGCCAGCCAAGGGACATTCTCTGGAAACACCATATATTTT
TRBV19	-	17	TRBJ2-6	-	CASSIFLRGSGANVLTF	-
TRBV6-6	-	15	TRBJ2-7	-	CASTPGGRVRYEQYF	TGTGCCAGCACCCCCGGTGGGCGGGTCAGGTACGAGCAGTACTTC
TRBV13	-	16	TRBJ2-2	TRBD1	CASTTLLQGGTGELFF	TGTGCCAGCACCACCCTACTACAGGGGGGCACCGGGGAGCTGTTTTTT
TRBV2	-	15	TRBJ1-5	-	CASSEDAGTHQPQHF	TGTGCCAGCAGTGAAGATGCGGGGACCCATCAGCCCCAGCATTTT
TRBV3-1/TRBV3-2	-	15	TRBJ1-2	TRBD1	CASSQSLTGTDGYTF	TGTGCCAGCAGCCAATCACTTACCGGGACAGATGGCTACACCTTC
TRBV7-9	-	14	TRBJ2-3	-	CASSSRVTGDTQYF	TGTGCCAGCAGCTCCCGAGTCACTGGAGATACGCAGTATTTT
TRBV3-1/TRBV3-2	-	13	TRBJ1-2	TRBD1	CASSQATGGGYTF	TGTGCCAGCAGCCAAGCAACAGGGGGCGGCTACACCTTC
TRBV5-8	-	15	TRBJ1-2	-	CASSLTGAAEYGYTF	TGTGCCAGCAGCTTGACCGGGGCGGCAGAATATGGCTACACCTTC
TRBV14	-	11	TRBJ2-7	-	CASSQYYEQYF	TGTGCCAGCAGCCAATATTACGAGCAGTACTTC
TRBV28	-	15	TRBJ2-7	TRBD2	CASTLGGTRGSEQYF	TGTGCCAGCACACTGGGTGGGACTAGAGGTTCCGAGCAGTACTTC